These 22 T cell receptor beta chains share one sample of origin, sequenced in a study of T cell changes during pregnancy in multiple sclerosis. The repertoire was sequenced with immunoSEQ multiplex PCR; TCRdb's copy has only in-frame clones and lacks some. The sample includes tens of thousands of clones, 88% of them seen just once. This sample comprised CD4+ T cells from peripheral blood mononuclear cells, obtained in the first trimester of pregnancy. The receptor set was obtained from a female donor with multiple sclerosis, enrolled in a pregnancy study.

The J gene is TRBJ2-1, the V gene TRBV5-1; 9 nucleotides align to TRBD1. The J segment lost 7 bases and the V segment lost 0 bases, leaving 5 bases of the junction unmatched. The CDR3 covers 15 residues. Germline values: CDR1 SGHRS, CDR2 YFSETQ. CDR3 DNA: TGCGCCAGCAGCTTGGGGACAGGGGTATCGAATGAGCAGTTCTTC. Protein sequence: CASSLGTGVSNEQFF.

The chain uses TRBV9 and TRBJ2-5; D is undetermined. The CDR3 loop spans 17 amino acids. Trimming pared 0 bases from V and 0 bases from J, leaving 15 bases between. Germline V gives CDR1 SGDLS, CDR2 YYNGEE. This chain's CDR3 is CASSVGSGRPNQETQYF. CDR3 DNA: TGTGCCAGCAGCGTAGGTAGTGGGCGCCCCAACCAAGAGACCCAGTACTTC.

This sequence joins TRBV2 and TRBJ1-6, with 7 bases aligning to TRBD1. Germline CDR1 SNHLY, CDR2 FYNNEI. The CDR3 consists of 16 residues. The V and J ends lost 9 bases and 6 bases, in that order; junction bases with no gene match: 14. The CDR3 bases are TGTGCCAGTCTAGGGGGCACCGGACTCTCTAATTCACCCCTCCACTTT. Translated, it gives CASLGGTGLSNSPLHF.

The rearrangement joins TRBV7-2 to TRBJ2-6; D possibly corresponds to TRBD2 (5 bases). Germline CDR1 SGHTA, CDR2 FQGNSA. Trimming cost V 1 base and J 0 bases, with 13 bases left between them. The CDR3 contains 18 residues. The CDR3 DNA follows: TGTGCCAGCAGCTTAGTTGCGGGTGTTGGCTCTGGGGCCAACGTCCTGACTTTC. Translated: CASSLVAGVGSGANVLTF.

V gene TRBV5-1 combines with J gene TRBJ1-1, with a weak D call TRBD1 (6 bases). Trimming left V 5 bases short and J 3 bases short, with 17 bases between. CDR1 and CDR2 from the germline V gene are SGHRS and YFSETQ. This CDR3 region has 15 residues. The CDR3 region is CASRAGGARDTEAFF. The CDR3, as DNA: TGCGCCAGCAGGGCGGGGGGGGCGAGGGACACTGAAGCTTTCTTT.

The chain couples TRBV5-4 to TRBJ2-1; 8 nucleotides agree with TRBD1. Germline CDR1 reads SGHNT; CDR2 reads YYREEE (reference sequence). The J segment lost 10 bases and the V segment lost 3 bases, leaving 12 bases of the junction unmatched. The CDR3 extends over 15 amino acids. In nucleotides, the CDR3 is TGTGCCAGCAGCTACCCCGGGACAGGAGCAGAAGAGCAGTTCTTC. It codes for CASSYPGTGAEEQFF.

V gene TRBV7-9 combines with J gene TRBJ2-3; TRBD2 agrees at 11 bases. CDR1 and CDR2 (germline): SEHNR, FQNEAQ (reference sequence). CDR3 length: 19 residues. J gave up 0 bases and V 5 bases, and 13 bases lay outside the gene matches. The CDR3 nucleotides are TGTGCCAGCAGCCGCCTACTAGCGGGGGTCTTACCTAGCACAGATACGCAGTATTTT. Translation: CASSRLLAGVLPSTDTQYF.

The chain joins TRBV5-6 to TRBJ2-3; 9 bases agree with TRBD2. J lost 2 bases, V lost 4 bases, and 8 bases had no gene match. The CDR3 runs 16 residues. The germline V gene encodes CDR1 SGHDT and CDR2 YYEEEE. CDR3 sequence (DNA): TGTGCCAGCAGCATCCTTAGCGGGGGCTACACAGATACGCAGTATTTT. Translated: CASSILSGGYTDTQYF.

This chain joins TRBV6-5 and TRBJ1-1; 8 positions match TRBD1. With 6 bases clipped from V and 2 bases from J, the junction kept 5 bases outside the gene matches. In germline, CDR1 is MNHEY, CDR2 SVGAGI. This CDR3 has 14 residues. CDR3 protein: CASRPGQVNTEAFF. The CDR3, as DNA: TGTGCCAGCAGACCGGGACAGGTAAACACTGAAGCTTTCTTT.

The rearrangement links TRBV4-1 to TRBJ1-6; perhaps TRBD1 as D (6 bases). The V end was cut by 2 bases, the J end by 6 bases, with 14 bases between. CDR1 is MGHRA and CDR2 is YSYEKL in the germline V gene. The CDR3 covers 16 residues. Written as DNA, the CDR3 is TGCGCCAGCAGCCAACACTGGGCCAGGGGTAATTCACCCCTCCACTTT. Its translation: CASSQHWARGNSPLHF.

The J gene is TRBJ2-5, the V gene TRBV10-1, with 7 bases fitting TRBD1. Losses at the gene ends were 4 bases for V and 9 bases for J; bases not matched to a gene: 8. CDR1 WNHNN and CDR2 SYGVQD come from the germline V gene (reference sequence). This CDR3 spans 13 amino acids. The CDR3 here is CASSVSGGAAQYF. The CDR3 DNA reads as TGCGCCAGCAGTGTCTCAGGGGGTGCGGCCCAGTACTTC.

The rearrangement links TRBV10-3 to TRBJ2-3; 11 bases map to TRBD1. This CDR3 comprises 15 residues. Looked up from germline, CDR1 is ENHRY and CDR2 is SYGVKD. The J segment lost 4 bases and the V segment lost 9 bases, leaving 9 bases of the junction unmatched. The CDR3 is CAIAAGGQGADTQYF. The CDR3 DNA reads as TGTGCCATTGCGGCGGGGGGACAGGGGGCAGATACGCAGTATTTT.

The sample holds one count of this clone. The chain uses TRBV28 and TRBJ2-1, with TRBD2 identical over 10 bases. The CDR3 loop spans 16 amino acids. V lost 8 bases to trimming and J lost 9 bases; unmatched junction nucleotides: 16. Germline CDR1 reads MDHEN; CDR2 reads SYDVKM. CDR3 coding DNA: TGTGCCAGCCGAAAAACACTAGCGGGGAAGGTCGTTGAGCAGTTCTTC. As protein: CASRKTLAGKVVEQFF.

This clone was seen more than once but under ten times. In DNA, the CDR3 is TGTGCCAGCAGCTTTGGAAGGACTAGCGGGAGGGTATATACGCAGTATTTT. This gives the protein CASSFGRTSGRVYTQYF. This chain uses TRBV7-8 with TRBJ2-3, with 15 bases aligning to TRBD2. The CDR3 is 17 amino acids. With V trimmed by 3 bases and J by 7 bases, 8 bases remained unmatched. CDR1 and CDR2 from the germline V gene are SGHVS and FQNEAQ.

The chain employs TRBV7-9 and TRBJ2-1, with TRBD2 matching 11 bases. Germline V lookup: CDR1 SEHNR, CDR2 FQNEAQ (reference sequence). This CDR3 region has 16 residues. V shed 5 bases and J 8 bases; nucleotides not matched to a gene: 11. As DNA, the CDR3 is TGTGCCAGCAGCCGCTCCTTAGCGGGAGGGGCCGATGAGCAGTTCTTC. Its translation is CASSRSLAGGADEQFF.

The chain has TRBV19 and TRBJ2-3; 7 bases match TRBD1. Trimming cost V 6 bases and J 1 base; bases outside gene matches: 7. The CDR3 totals 15 residues. Germline V gives CDR1 LNHDA, CDR2 SQIVND (reference sequence). The CDR3 here is CASSSDRVGTDTQYF. CDR3 nucleotides: TGTGCCAGTAGCAGCGACAGGGTGGGCACAGATACGCAGTATTTT.

This clone was observed a few times. This sequence joins TRBV5-6 and TRBJ1-2; 7 nucleotides agree with TRBD1. CDR1 SGHDT and CDR2 YYEEEE come from the germline V gene. The CDR3 extends over 15 amino acids. V shed 1 base and J 0 bases; nucleotides not matched to a gene: 3. The CDR3 reads CASSLTGEANYGYTF. As DNA, the CDR3 is TGTGCCAGCAGCTTGACAGGGGAAGCTAACTATGGCTACACCTTC.

The sample holds one count of this clone. This chain connects TRBV27 to TRBJ2-5, with 9 bases fitting TRBD1. Per germline, CDR1 MNHEY and CDR2 SMNVEV (reference sequence). CDR3 length: 16 amino acids. Losses at the gene ends were 8 bases for V and 6 bases for J; bases not matched to a gene: 16. The CDR3 DNA is TGTGCCAGCTCCCCCATAGGTGGGACAGGGTCACAGACCCAGTACTTC. Translation: CASSPIGGTGSQTQYF.

V gene TRBV2 combines with J gene TRBJ1-2; D gene uncertain. The CDR3 has 13 amino acids. Trimming removed 6 bases at V and 6 bases at J, with 14 bases between. Germline V gene sequence: CDR1 SNHLY, CDR2 FYNNEI. The CDR3 DNA reads as TGTGCCAGCAGCCCTTCGCGGGGAAATGGCTACACCTTC. This encodes CASSPSRGNGYTF.

The chain carries TRBV5-5 and TRBJ1-2, with a possible D match to TRBD1 (6 bases). The V gene lost 0 bases and the J gene lost 0 bases, with 18 bases spanning the gap. CDR3 length equals 18 residues. CDR1 and CDR2 (germline): SGHKS, YYEKEE (reference sequence). The CDR3 DNA reads TGTGCCAGCAGCTTGGCTCCAGGGGCGACATCCACTAACTATGGCTACACCTTC. As protein: CASSLAPGATSTNYGYTF.

This clone was counted once. The V gene is TRBV28, the J gene TRBJ1-1; D may be TRBD1 (6 bases). Germline values: CDR1 MDHEN, CDR2 SYDVKM. Trimming cost V 6 bases and J 0 bases, with 20 bases left between them. The CDR3 extends over 17 amino acids. The DNA for the CDR3 is TGTGCCAGCAGGCGAATGACGGGGGGGCAAATGAACACTGAAGCTTTCTTT. This sequence encodes CASRRMTGGQMNTEAFF.

The gene calls are TRBV15 and TRBJ1-5, with TRBD1 identical over 7 bases. With V trimmed by 4 bases and J by 7 bases, 7 bases remained unmatched. The germline V gene has CDR1 LNHNV and CDR2 YYDKDF (reference sequence). The CDR3 runs to 14 residues. This chain's CDR3 is CATSTGQDGQPQHF. The CDR3 bases are TGTGCCACCAGCACCGGACAGGACGGCCAGCCCCAGCATTTT.